These 3 T cell receptor beta chains were sequenced from one sample in a study of shared clonotypes between healthy human individuals. The data were produced by immunoSEQ multiplex PCR, yet TCRdb's version contains in-frame clones alone and is incomplete. The profile shows more than 600,000 clones, roughly 94% of them singletons. Naive CD8 cells were CD45RO-negative, positively selected for CCR7, excluding terminally differentiated effector memory CD45RA+ cells. The sequenced sample consisted of naive CD8+ T cells sorted from blood. All receptors come from a man aged 30-40 years in good health.

A remark on this clone: Other DNA sequences from this sample encode an identical CDR3 as well. The rearrangement uses TRBV15 and TRBJ1-5; 9 bases match TRBD1. Germline V gene lookup returns CDR1 LNHNV and CDR2 YYDKDF (reference sequence). J was trimmed by 6 bases and V by 1 base; bases with no gene match: 7. The CDR3 is 16 amino acids. The CDR3 DNA reads TGTGCCACCAGCAGAGCCCGACAGGGGGTTGGTCAGCCCCAGCATTTT. Its protein product is CATSRARQGVGQPQHF.

V gene TRBV14 combines with J gene TRBJ2-3; no firm D call. From germline, CDR1 is SGHDN and CDR2 FVKESK. Trimming shortened V by 3 bases and J by 1 base, and 11 bases separated the two germline ends. The CDR3 spans 15 residues. The CDR3 sequence is CASSHRLGGTDTQYF. The CDR3 DNA follows: TGTGCCAGCAGCCATAGACTTGGAGGCACAGATACGCAGTATTTT.

The rearrangement uses TRBV5-5 and TRBJ2-2; the D gene is possibly TRBD2 (5 bases). Looked up from germline, CDR1 is SGHKS and CDR2 is YYEKEE (reference sequence). The CDR3 runs to 12 residues. Between the trimmed V and J ends, which lost 4 bases and 5 bases, there was a span of 6 bases. The CDR3 protein is CASSGGTGELFF. CDR3 bases: TGTGCCAGCAGCGGAGGTACCGGGGAGCTGTTTTTT.